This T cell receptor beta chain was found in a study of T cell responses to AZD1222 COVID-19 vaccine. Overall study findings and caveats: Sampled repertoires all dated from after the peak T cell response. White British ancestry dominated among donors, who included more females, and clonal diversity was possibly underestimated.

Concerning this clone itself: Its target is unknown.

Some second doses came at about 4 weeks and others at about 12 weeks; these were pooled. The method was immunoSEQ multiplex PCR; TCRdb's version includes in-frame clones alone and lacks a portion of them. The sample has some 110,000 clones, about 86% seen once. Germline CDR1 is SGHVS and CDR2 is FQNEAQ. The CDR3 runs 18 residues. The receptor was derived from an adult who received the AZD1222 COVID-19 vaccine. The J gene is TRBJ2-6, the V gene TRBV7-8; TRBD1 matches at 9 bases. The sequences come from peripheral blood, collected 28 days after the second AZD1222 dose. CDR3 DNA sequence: TGTGTCGAAGCCTACCGGGACAGGGTCCCGGAAGGGGCCAACGTCCTGACTTTC. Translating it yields CVEAYRDRVPEGANVLTF.